Shown below are 13 T cell receptor beta chains from a single sample sequenced in a study of naive CD8 T cells in extremely preterm neonates. Elective cesarean births at roughly 35-43 weeks, without labor or membrane rupture, supplied the cord blood. Only in-frame clones appear in the TCRdb table, and some are missing; sequencing was by immunoSEQ multiplex PCR. The sample shows roughly 7,900 clones, roughly 98% of them seen only once. The material sequenced was naive CD8+ T cells from cord blood. Receptors were obtained from a newborn in good health.

The chain links TRBV6-6 to TRBJ2-2, with D possibly matching TRBD2 (6 bases). The V end lost 2 bases, the J end lost 8 bases, and 9 bases lay between the germline ends. This CDR3 comprises 13 residues. Germline-derived CDR1 and CDR2 are MNHNY and SVGAGI (reference sequence). CDR3 coding DNA: TGTGCCAGCAGTTACGGGACTGGAGGGGAGCTGTTTTTT. Residues: CASSYGTGGELFF.

This chain uses TRBV27 with TRBJ1-6, with TRBD1 matching over 7 bases. Germline loops: CDR1 MNHEY, CDR2 SMNVEV (reference sequence). V was pared by 7 bases and J by 7 bases, with 7 bases of the junction left unmatched. CDR3 length: 14 residues. The CDR3 spells CASNLGDRNSPLHF. Here the CDR3 DNA reads TGTGCCAGCAACCTGGGGGACAGAAATTCACCCCTCCACTTT.

The V gene is TRBV27, the J gene TRBJ1-6; TRBD1 agrees at 8 bases. Germline loops: CDR1 MNHEY, CDR2 SMNVEV (reference sequence). The CDR3 runs 14 residues. The ends lost 4 bases at V and 7 bases at J; junction bases unmatched: 3. The CDR3 sequence: CASSSTGGNSPLHF. CDR3 in DNA: TGTGCCAGCAGTTCCACAGGGGGAAATTCACCCCTCCACTTT.

This chain links TRBV5-6 with TRBJ2-5; TRBD1 might be the D (6 bases). Gene TRBJ2-7 matches the end of the DNA better, so the J call may be wrong. Germline V lookup: CDR1 SGHDT, CDR2 YYEEEE. The CDR3 loop spans 13 amino acids. The CDR3 DNA sequence: TGTGCCAGCAGCTTAACAGGGTCGTACGAGCAGTACTTC. Protein sequence: CASSLTGSYEQYF.

The chain carries TRBV5-4 and TRBJ1-6; D is perhaps TRBD1 (6 bases). The CDR3 length is 15 residues. In germline, CDR1 is SGHNT, CDR2 YYREEE (reference sequence). V was cut by 2 bases and J by 0 bases, with 6 bases left in between. The CDR3 sequence: CASSLQGSYNSPLHF. Here the CDR3 DNA reads TGTGCCAGCAGCTTACAGGGCTCCTATAATTCACCCCTCCACTTT.

This sequence joins TRBV30 and TRBJ2-7, with 9 bases fitting TRBD1. The J segment lost 5 bases and the V segment lost 3 bases, leaving 5 bases of the junction unmatched. The CDR3 has 13 amino acids. Germline CDR1 reads GTSNPN; CDR2 reads SVGIG (reference sequence). The CDR3 loop is CAWSRTGENEQYF. In nucleotides, the CDR3 is TGTGCCTGGAGCCGGACAGGGGAGAACGAGCAGTACTTC.

The chain couples TRBV4-1 to TRBJ2-3; TRBD2 matches 12 bases. The CDR3 has 16 amino acids. After removal of 4 bases from V and 3 bases from J, the junction contained 5 bases not matched to a gene. Looked up from germline, CDR1 is MGHRA and CDR2 is YSYEKL. The CDR3 DNA reads TGCGCCAGCAGCCCACTAGCGGGGGGAGAGACAGATACGCAGTATTTT. Translation: CASSPLAGGETDTQYF.

The CDR3 DNA reads as TGCGCCAGCAGCCAAGATAGCTACGAGCAGTACTTC. This encodes CASSQDSYEQYF. The chain has TRBV4-1 and TRBJ2-7; no firm D call. The CDR3 spans 12 residues. CDR1 and CDR2 (germline): MGHRA, YSYEKL. V was pared by 0 bases and J by 3 bases, with 3 bases between.

The CDR3 DNA follows: TGTGCCAGCAGCGTAGGGGACAGTTGGAACTATGGCTACACCTTC. Its translation: CASSVGDSWNYGYTF. The chain carries TRBV9 and TRBJ1-2; 7 bases fit TRBD1. This CDR3 has 15 residues. The trim removed 0 bases at V and 2 bases at J, leaving 4 bases unmatched. The germline V gene encodes CDR1 SGDLS and CDR2 YYNGEE.

The V and J genes are TRBV30 and TRBJ1-1; D gene ambiguous. The V end was cut by 1 base, the J end by 2 bases, with 5 bases between. Germline V gives CDR1 GTSNPN, CDR2 SVGIG (reference sequence). The CDR3 consists of 12 residues. The CDR3 sequence: CAWSGSNTEAFF. The CDR3 DNA sequence: TGTGCCTGGAGTGGGAGTAACACTGAAGCTTTCTTT.

The chain recombines TRBV7-9 with TRBJ2-7, with D tentatively TRBD2 (5 bases). The CDR3 consists of 13 residues. The germline V gene has CDR1 SEHNR and CDR2 FQNEAQ (reference sequence). Trimming took off 7 bases at V and 3 bases at J, with 13 bases between the two ends. DNA for the CDR3: TGTGCCAGCAAGGGCAGTGGGAGCTACGAGCAGTACTTC. This gives the protein CASKGSGSYEQYF. Full variable domain (rest looked up from reference TRBV7-9 and TRBJ2-7): DTGVSQNPRHKITKRGQNVTFRCDPISEHNRLYWYRQTLGQGPEFLTYFQNEAQLEKSRLLSDRFSAERPKGSFSTLEIQRTEQGDSAMYLCASKGSGSYEQYFGPGTRLTVT.

J is TRBJ2-7 and V is TRBV27; D is possibly TRBD1 (5 bases). Germline V lookup: CDR1 MNHEY, CDR2 SMNVEV (reference sequence). V was clipped by 2 bases and J by 2 bases, with 7 bases between them. This CDR3 region has 13 residues. CDR3 sequence reads: CASSLQGTYEQYF. CDR3 DNA sequence: TGTGCCAGCAGTTTACAGGGTACCTACGAGCAGTACTTC.

The chain couples TRBV6-4 to TRBJ2-5, with D perhaps TRBD2 (6 bases). V was pared by 2 bases and J by 0 bases, with 19 bases between. Germline-derived CDR1 and CDR2 are MRHNA and SNTAGT. The CDR3 contains 18 residues. CDR3 protein: CASSDPPGGPEYQETQYF. The DNA of the CDR3 is TGTGCCAGCAGTGACCCGCCCGGGGGTCCCGAGTACCAAGAGACCCAGTACTTC.